This T cell receptor beta chain emerged from a study of T cell responses to AZD1222 COVID-19 vaccine. General study results and limits: Repertoires were obtained solely post-peak T cell response. Females made up more of the donors, who were largely white British, and clonal diversity may have come out too low. After two AZD1222 doses, spike-specific TCR breadth and depth rose versus day 0. Spike was spanned by vaccine-associated CD4 TCRs, which were dominant at 160-218 and 743-854.

Data came from immunoSEQ multiplex PCR; TCRdb stores just in-frame clones and leaves some out. The sample carries about 86,000 clones, roughly 87% recorded once. About this clone itself: No antigen is known for it.

The sequenced sample was peripheral blood, obtained 28 days after the second AZD1222 dose. This sequence was found in an adult who received the AZD1222 COVID-19 vaccine.

CDR3 DNA: TGTGCCAGCAGCCAAGCTAAATACACTGAAGCTTTCTTT. This sequence encodes CASSQAKYTEAFF. The chain is built from TRBV3-1 (or the pseudogene TRBV3-2) and TRBJ1-1; D is uncertain. V lost 1 base and J lost 3, with 6 bases in between. Germline CDR1 LGHDT, CDR2 YNNKEL (reference sequence). This CDR3 region has 13 residues.